This entry concerns a single T cell receptor (beta chain). This record belongs to a study of blood T cell repertoires in COVID-19. Study in general: Acute and convalescent COVID-19 samples came from the United States, Italy and Spain.

Trimming cost V 4 bases and J 3 bases; bases outside gene matches: 13. The CDR3 has 17 residues. Germline CDR1 reads SNHLY; CDR2 reads FYNNEI. Authors' processing steps: Reference gene primers were amplified, and this amplification served to estimate nucleated cell counts. Measured with immunoSEQ multiplex PCR; TCRdb has only the in-frame clones, and not every one. D and trimming were read from the DNA, whereas the V and J calls and clone size are those reported in that table. The sample contains a few hundred thousand clones, 80% to 90% of which appear only once. This TCR was recovered from a woman younger than 30 in a cohort exposed to, infected with or recovered from COVID-19 (not recorded which). The chain employs TRBV2 and TRBJ2-5; 8 nucleotides agree with TRBD1. Sequenced material: PBMCs or T cells enriched from blood (not recorded which). The DNA of the CDR3 is TGTGCCAGCAGTGGCCGAGGGACAGGACCATGGGAAGAGACCCAGTACTTC. Protein sequence: CASSGRGTGPWEETQYF.